A single sample is the source of the 30 T cell receptor beta chains below, sequenced in a study of cytomegalovirus exposure and HLA in healthy donors. The PCR made use of 60 Vbeta and 13 Jbeta primers. Method: immunoSEQ multiplex PCR; TCRdb's copy keeps in-frame clones and lacks some. The data show around 140,000 clones, with around 65% seen just once and over 1.5% held by the top ten. The source material was PBMCs. These receptors were collected from a male donor in good health and CMV-seronegative.

The chain couples TRBV5-1 to TRBJ2-7; perhaps TRBD1 as D (5 bases). This CDR3 comprises 14 residues. V dropped 2 bases and J dropped 2 bases, with 11 bases sitting between them. Germline loops: CDR1 SGHRS, CDR2 YFSETQ. The CDR3 DNA reads TGCGCCAGCAGCTTAGCAGGACAAACCTACGAGCAGTACTTC. This encodes CASSLAGQTYEQYF.

J is TRBJ2-5 and V is TRBV7-2; TRBD1 agrees at 7 bases. CDR3 length equals 13 residues. The V gene's germline CDR1 is SGHTA and CDR2 FQGNSA. V was pared by 6 bases and J by 4 bases, with 5 bases of the junction left unmatched. The CDR3 DNA sequence: TGTGCCAGCAGGTCTACAGGGGTAGAGACCCAGTACTTC. Residues: CASRSTGVETQYF.

The gene calls are TRBV4-3 and TRBJ2-2; no definite D call. Germline V gene sequence: CDR1 LGHNA, CDR2 YSLEER. The CDR3 has 15 amino acids. Trimming removed 4 bases at V and 8 bases at J, with 17 bases between. This CDR3 reads CASSLDTSYGGELFF. The CDR3, as DNA: TGCGCCAGCAGCCTAGACACTTCTTATGGTGGGGAGCTGTTTTTT.

This clone was observed a handful of times. This chain joins TRBV28 and TRBJ1-4, with TRBD1 identical over 8 bases. The CDR3 has 14 amino acids. The V segment lost 3 bases and the J segment 5 bases; nucleotides outside the gene matches: 2. In germline, CDR1 is MDHEN, CDR2 SYDVKM. The CDR3 region is CASSFTGGNEKLFF. The CDR3 DNA is TGTGCCAGCAGTTTCACAGGGGGGAATGAAAAACTGTTTTTT.

The rearrangement uses TRBV18 and TRBJ2-7; 11 bases match TRBD1. There are 14 residues in the CDR3. Germline CDR1 and CDR2: KGHSH and LQKENI. The V and J ends lost 5 bases and 7 bases, in that order; junction bases with no gene match: 7. In nucleotides, the CDR3 is TGTGCCAGCTCATACCTCCGGGACAGGGGGGAGCAGTACTTC. It codes for CASSYLRDRGEQYF.

Notes on this clone: Different DNA sequences within this sample yield the same CDR3. The rearrangement joins TRBV7-9 to TRBJ2-3; 7 nucleotides line up with TRBD1. Per germline, CDR1 SEHNR and CDR2 FQNEAQ (reference sequence). The CDR3 is made up of 14 amino acids. V was pared by 1 base and J by 5 bases, with 3 bases of the junction left unmatched. CDR3 amino acids: CASSLGQGKDTQYF. CDR3 nucleotide sequence: TGTGCCAGCAGCTTAGGACAGGGAAAAGATACGCAGTATTTT. The full variable domain, in which reference TRBV7-9 and TRBJ2-3 provide the parts outside the CDR3, is DTGVSQNPRHKITKRGQNVTFRCDPISEHNRLYWYRQTLGQGPEFLTYFQNEAQLEKSRLLSDRFSAERPKGSFSTLEIQRTEQGDSAMYLCASSLGQGKDTQYFGPGTRLTVL.

The rearrangement uses TRBV5-4 and TRBJ1-5; D gene unclear. With 0 bases removed from V and 7 bases from J, the gap between germline ends came to 8 bases. Looked up from germline, CDR1 is SGHNT and CDR2 is YYREEE (reference sequence). The CDR3 is 13 residues long. CDR3 residues: CASSLGEGQPQHF. The CDR3 DNA follows: TGTGCCAGCAGCTTGGGGGAGGGACAGCCCCAGCATTTT.

The V call is TRBV7-2, the J call TRBJ1-6; D is ambiguous. Looked up from germline, CDR1 is SGHTA and CDR2 is FQGNSA. The germline V and J ends were trimmed by 1 base and 8 bases, with 12 bases remaining between them. The CDR3 has 15 amino acids. The CDR3 DNA follows: TGTGCCAGCAGCTTAGTAGTTATCGGGGATTCACCCCTCCACTTT. The encoded protein is CASSLVVIGDSPLHF.

This clone came up a few times. The V and J genes are TRBV11-3 and TRBJ2-1; D possibly corresponds to TRBD1 (6 bases). CDR1 SGHNT and CDR2 YENEEA come from the germline V gene. The V and J ends lost 6 bases and 6 bases respectively, with 15 bases between them. This CDR3 is built from 14 residues. The CDR3 DNA follows: TGTGCCAGCAGACCATTCGAGGGGGTCAATGAGCAGTTCTTC. This translates into CASRPFEGVNEQFF.

This chain connects TRBV7-3 to TRBJ2-3, with 7 bases matching TRBD1. V shed 2 bases, J shed 3 bases, and the junction held 5 bases outside the gene matches. Germline assignment: CDR1 SGHTA and CDR2 FQGTGA. This CDR3 spans 15 amino acids. The CDR3 is CASSLATGATDTQYF. Written as DNA, the CDR3 is TGTGCCAGCAGCTTAGCTACAGGGGCAACAGATACGCAGTATTTT.

The V and J genes are TRBV5-5 and TRBJ1-1; D unresolved. The CDR3 runs to 13 residues. CDR1 SGHKS and CDR2 YYEKEE come from the germline V gene (reference sequence). V shed 4 bases and J shed 0 bases, with 7 bases lying between them. The CDR3: CASSQTVNTEAFF. For the CDR3, the DNA is TGTGCCAGCAGCCAAACAGTGAACACTGAAGCTTTCTTT.

The chain recombines TRBV19 with TRBJ1-4; D gene uncertain. CDR1 and CDR2 from the germline V gene are LNHDA and SQIVND (reference sequence). Trimming took 0 bases from V and 6 from J, leaving 8 bases between them. The CDR3 consists of 14 residues. The chain's CDR3 is CASSIDQEDEKLFF. DNA of the CDR3: TGTGCCAGTAGTATAGATCAGGAAGATGAAAAACTGTTTTTT.

The genes are TRBV20-1 and TRBJ1-2; D unresolved. V gave up 6 bases and J gave up 5 bases, with 10 bases separating them. From germline, CDR1 is DFQATT and CDR2 SNEGSKA (reference sequence). This CDR3 spans 11 amino acids. DNA for the CDR3: TGCAGTGCACCTAACAGTTATGGCTACACCTTC. It encodes CSAPNSYGYTF.

The sample holds a few counts of this clone. The V and J genes are TRBV5-8 and TRBJ1-5; tentatively, D is TRBD1 (5 bases). V was shortened by 4 bases and J by 7 bases, with 15 bases between the two germline ends. Germline CDR1 SGHTS, CDR2 YDEGEE. The length of the CDR3 is 14 residues. The CDR3 loop is CASSRRTKGQPQHF. CDR3 coding DNA: TGTGCCAGCAGCCGACGCACCAAGGGGCAGCCCCAGCATTTT.

The chain has TRBV29-1 and TRBJ1-2, with TRBD1 identical over 12 bases. J lost 7 bases, V lost 6 bases, and 12 bases had no gene match. The CDR3 has 15 amino acids. The germline gives CDR1 SQVTM, CDR2 ANQGSEA. For the CDR3, the DNA is TGCAGCGTCGATGACCGGGACAGGGGGCATCGTGGCTACACCTTC. Protein: CSVDDRDRGHRGYTF.

This clone has more than one count but fewer than ten. The V and J genes are TRBV5-1 and TRBJ2-7; D is undetermined. This CDR3 region has 14 residues. CDR1 and CDR2 from the germline V gene are SGHRS and YFSETQ. V was shortened by 1 base and J by 3 bases, with 11 bases between the two germline ends. CDR3 sequence reads: CASSLLPGFYEQYF. The CDR3 nucleotides are TGCGCCAGCAGCTTGCTTCCAGGATTCTACGAGCAGTACTTC.

J is TRBJ1-2 and V is TRBV28, with D possibly matching TRBD1 (5 bases). Germline values: CDR1 MDHEN, CDR2 SYDVKM. V lost 2 bases, J lost 5 bases, and 15 bases lay in between. The CDR3 loop spans 15 amino acids. The CDR3 sequence: CASSLAGEGDYGYTF. The CDR3 DNA reads TGTGCCAGCAGTTTAGCGGGGGAAGGGGATTATGGCTACACCTTC.

The V gene is TRBV4-1, the J gene TRBJ2-7; a weak D match, TRBD1 (5 bases). CDR1 is MGHRA and CDR2 is YSYEKL in the germline V gene. The CDR3 is made up of 15 amino acids. V was clipped by 3 bases and J by 0 bases, with 12 bases between them. The CDR3 DNA is TGCGCCAGCAGCCAGCAGGGCTACAGCTCCTACGAGCAGTACTTC. Its protein is CASSQQGYSSYEQYF.

This chain links TRBV19 with TRBJ1-1; 9 bases agree with TRBD1. V lost 3 bases and J lost 0; bases outside the gene matches: 5. The V gene's germline CDR1 is LNHDA and CDR2 SQIVND (reference sequence). The CDR3 totals 16 residues. This CDR3 is CASSIGTGWLNTEAFF. DNA for the CDR3: TGTGCCAGTAGTATTGGGACAGGGTGGCTGAACACTGAAGCTTTCTTT.

V and J are TRBV19 and TRBJ2-1; 8 nucleotides agree with TRBD1. V lost 4 bases, J lost 5 bases, and 4 bases stayed unmatched. The CDR3 contains 14 residues. Germline-derived CDR1 and CDR2 are LNHDA and SQIVND (reference sequence). CDR3 DNA sequence: TGTGCCAGTAGTACTCGGACAGGGCACAATGAGCAGTTCTTC. Amino acid sequence: CASSTRTGHNEQFF.

The chain carries TRBV7-9 and TRBJ1-4; D is perhaps TRBD1 (5 bases). V lost 3 bases and J 2 bases, leaving 13 bases between the germline ends. This CDR3 region has 16 residues. Per germline, CDR1 SEHNR and CDR2 FQNEAQ (reference sequence). The CDR3 region is CASSFGGGGTNEKLFF. For the CDR3, the DNA is TGTGCCAGCAGCTTCGGCGGGGGAGGCACTAATGAAAAACTGTTTTTT.

V gene TRBV7-9 combines with J gene TRBJ2-2, with 10 positions matching TRBD2. The V segment lost 5 bases and the J segment 3 bases; nucleotides outside the gene matches: 12. The germline V gene encodes CDR1 SEHNR and CDR2 FQNEAQ (reference sequence). There are 18 residues in the CDR3. The CDR3 loop is CASSAAGGAGGHTGELFF. Here the CDR3 DNA reads TGTGCCAGCAGCGCCGCGGGCGGAGCGGGGGGGCACACCGGGGAGCTGTTTTTT.

This sequence joins TRBV11-2 and TRBJ2-7, with D unresolved. The CDR3 totals 13 residues. The germline V gene encodes CDR1 SGHAT and CDR2 FQNNGV. V gave up 3 bases and J gave up 0 bases, with 6 bases separating them. CDR3 loop: CASSFLPSYEQYF. The CDR3 DNA sequence: TGTGCCAGCAGCTTCCTACCCTCCTACGAGCAGTACTTC. Supplemented by reference TRBV11-2 and TRBJ2-7, the full variable domain reads EAGVAQSPRYKIIEKRQSVAFWCNPISGHATLYWYQQILGQGPKLLIQFQNNGVVDDSQLPKDRFSAERLKGVDSTLKIQPAKLEDSAVYLCASSFLPSYEQYFGPGTRLTVT.

The rearrangement joins TRBV5-4 to TRBJ1-2, with D perhaps matching TRBD1 (6 bases). Germline CDR1 is SGHNT and CDR2 is YYREEE (reference sequence). This CDR3 spans 15 amino acids. Trimming removed 1 base at V and 2 bases at J, with 12 bases between. In DNA form, the CDR3 reads TGTGCCAGCAGCTTGTCGGGGGGGCGAAACTATGGCTACACCTTC. It encodes CASSLSGGRNYGYTF. Variable domain in full (rest from reference TRBV5-4 and TRBJ1-2): ETGVTQSPTHLIKTRGQQVTLRCSSQSGHNTVSWYQQALGQGPQFIFQYYREEENGRGNFPPRFSGLQFPNYSSELNVNALELDDSALYLCASSLSGGRNYGYTFGSGTRLTVV.

The rearrangement joins TRBV28 to TRBJ2-7; the match to TRBD2 covers 11 bases. The length of the CDR3 is 14 residues. Trimming took 6 bases from V and 4 from J; bases not matched to a gene: 5. Germline CDR1 reads MDHEN; CDR2 reads SYDVKM. The CDR3 DNA reads as TGTGCCAGCAGGGTAGCGGGGGGGCCTTACGAGCAGTACTTC. Translated: CASRVAGGPYEQYF.

The chain employs TRBV25-1 and TRBJ2-5; 7 bases fit TRBD2. This CDR3 is built from 13 residues. Germline CDR1 reads MGHDK; CDR2 reads SYGVNS. Trimming took 8 bases from V and 2 from J; bases not matched to a gene: 5. CDR3 region: CASASGGQETQYF. Here the CDR3 DNA reads TGTGCCAGCGCCTCGGGGGGACAAGAGACCCAGTACTTC.

V gene TRBV30 combines with J gene TRBJ1-6; tentatively, D is TRBD1 (5 bases). Trimming cost V 3 bases and J 0 bases, with 12 bases left between them. Per germline, CDR1 GTSNPN and CDR2 SVGIG (reference sequence). The CDR3 contains 16 residues. The CDR3 region has the DNA TGTGCCTGGAGCCTCCAAGGGGACTCCTATAATTCACCCCTCCACTTT. Protein product: CAWSLQGDSYNSPLHF.

The V gene is TRBV28, the J gene TRBJ2-7; 7 bases match TRBD1. Per the germline V gene, CDR1 is MDHEN and CDR2 is SYDVKM. The CDR3 loop spans 15 amino acids. V trimming: 5 bases; J trimming: 4 bases; junction bases outside the gene matches: 11. The CDR3 nucleotides are TGTGCCAGCAGTCCCCCGGGACAGAGACTTTACGAGCAGTACTTC. It is translated as CASSPPGQRLYEQYF. Complete variable domain (other parts from reference TRBV28 and TRBJ2-7): DVKVTQSSRYLVKRTGEKVFLECVQDMDHENMFWYRQDPGLGLRLIYFSYDVKMKEKGDIPEGYSVSREKKERFSLILESASTNQTSMYLCASSPPGQRLYEQYFGPGTRLTVT.

V is TRBV7-8 and J is TRBJ2-1; D is possibly TRBD2 (7 bases). Looked up from germline, CDR1 is SGHVS and CDR2 is FQNEAQ. The CDR3 runs to 16 residues. V lost 4 bases to trimming and J lost 2 bases, with 15 bases between them. The CDR3 reads CASSSMGRGAYNEQFF. CDR3 bases: TGTGCCAGCAGCTCCATGGGGAGGGGGGCCTACAATGAGCAGTTCTTC.

This clone has just a few counts. This chain connects TRBV7-2 to TRBJ2-3, with D unresolved. CDR1 and CDR2 from the germline V gene are SGHTA and FQGNSA. The CDR3 covers 15 residues. V gave up 1 base and J gave up 0 bases, with 8 bases separating them. CDR3 protein: CASSLDRVSTDTQYF. The DNA of the CDR3 is TGTGCCAGCAGCTTAGATCGGGTTAGCACAGATACGCAGTATTTT.